The text below deals with one TCR beta chain. No antigen is known for it. The ends lost 3 bases at V and 8 bases at J; junction bases unmatched: 3. The CDR3 covers 15 residues. CDR1 SGDLS and CDR2 YYNGEE come from the germline V gene. Some clones are missing from TCRdb's copy, which holds only in-frame ones; the method was immunoSEQ multiplex PCR. The sample has around 2.1 million clones; approximately 94% are singletons. The sample comes from a study of shared clonotypes between healthy human individuals. For the study at large: Each donor's CD4 naive and CD4 memory cells filled three plates apiece, CD8 naive two, and CD8 memory one.

Positively selected for CCR7, the CD45RO-negative cells used as naive CD8 cells excluded terminally differentiated effector memory CD45RA+ cells. Study conclusions and caveats: Clonotype sharing across a few donors was observed for about 5.2% of naive CD4 clonotypes.

The sequenced material came from naive CD8+ T cells from PBMCs. The TCR originated in a man aged 18 to 30 in good health. Some clones in this sample may be carry-over from other donors' samples. The chain uses TRBV9 and TRBJ2-4, with 15 nucleotides matching TRBD2. This chain's CDR3 is CASSAGLAGGDIQYF. Here the CDR3 DNA reads TGTGCCAGCAGCGCCGGACTAGCGGGAGGGGACATTCAGTACTTC. Variable domain in full (rest from reference TRBV9 and TRBJ2-4): DSGVTQTPKHLITATGQRVTLRCSPRSGDLSVYWYQQSLDQGLQFLIQYYNGEERAKGNILERFSAQQFPDLHSELNLSSLELGDSALYFCASSAGLAGGDIQYFGAGTRLSVL.